Below are 27 T cell receptor beta chains sequenced from a single sample in a study of T cell responses to AZD1222 COVID-19 vaccine. The table came from immunoSEQ multiplex PCR; TCRdb's copy has only in-frame clones and leaves some out. The sample has roughly 45,000 clones, over 60% seen once. This material consisted of peripheral blood, taken on day 0 of AZD1222 vaccination. The receptors here all came from an adult in good health.

In this sample, this clone turned up a few times. The rearrangement links TRBV6-1 to TRBJ1-4; D is undetermined. The CDR3 is 13 amino acids. Germline V gene lookup returns CDR1 MNHNS and CDR2 SASEGT. Trimming took 1 base from V and 6 from J, leaving 6 bases between them. The CDR3 protein is CASSEGTHEKLFF. The CDR3, as DNA: TGTGCCAGCAGTGAAGGGACCCATGAAAAACTGTTTTTT.

This chain uses TRBV5-1 with TRBJ1-3; 7 bases align to TRBD1. This CDR3 has 16 residues. The J segment lost 4 bases and the V segment lost 3 bases, leaving 10 bases of the junction unmatched. The germline gives CDR1 SGHRS, CDR2 YFSETQ. The CDR3 coding sequence is TGCGCCAGCAGCTACCAGACAGGGAGTAAAGGAAACACCATATATTTT. Translating gives CASSYQTGSKGNTIYF.

The V gene is TRBV6-5, the J gene TRBJ1-1; D is possibly TRBD1 (5 bases). The V and J ends lost 0 bases and 11 bases respectively, with 19 bases between them. The CDR3 has 15 residues. Germline values: CDR1 MNHEY, CDR2 SVGAGI. The CDR3 region is CASSYSRGYGLSAFF. Written as DNA, the CDR3 is TGTGCCAGCAGTTACTCGCGGGGGTACGGACTGAGTGCTTTCTTT.

The rearrangement uses TRBV19 and TRBJ2-1, with 7 bases matching TRBD2. Germline V gene data show CDR1 as LNHDA and CDR2 as SQIVND (reference sequence). This CDR3 has 15 residues. V lost 1 base to trimming and J lost 7 bases; unmatched junction nucleotides: 7. CDR3 in amino acids: CASSIVSAGVNEQFF. CDR3 DNA sequence: TGTGCCAGTAGTATAGTGTCGGCGGGAGTAAATGAGCAGTTCTTC. The full variable domain, its missing parts supplied by reference TRBV19 and TRBJ2-1, is DGGITQSPKYLFRKEGQNVTLSCEQNLNHDAMYWYRQDPGQGLRLIYYSQIVNDFQKGDIAEGYSVSREKKESFPLTVTSAQKNPTAFYLCASSIVSAGVNEQFFGPGTRLTVL.

The V gene is TRBV28, the J gene TRBJ1-5, with 8 bases aligning to TRBD1. This CDR3 is 15 amino acids long. Germline CDR1 reads MDHEN; CDR2 reads SYDVKM. With V trimmed by 2 bases and J by 4 bases, 4 bases remained unmatched. CDR3 DNA sequence: TGTGCCAGCAGTTTACCGGACAGGGAGAATCAGCCCCAGCATTTT. It codes for CASSLPDRENQPQHF. Variable domain in full (rest from reference TRBV28 and TRBJ1-5): DVKVTQSSRYLVKRTGEKVFLECVQDMDHENMFWYRQDPGLGLRLIYFSYDVKMKEKGDIPEGYSVSREKKERFSLILESASTNQTSMYLCASSLPDRENQPQHFGDGTRLSIL.

Written as DNA, the CDR3 is TGCAGCGTGTTGGGACAGGGGAACACTGAAGCTTTCTTT. It specifies CSVLGQGNTEAFF. This chain links TRBV29-1 with TRBJ1-1, with 9 bases matching TRBD1. J gave up 1 base and V 6 bases, and 3 bases lay outside the gene matches. CDR1 is SQVTM, CDR2 ANQGSEA, per germline. The CDR3 loop spans 13 amino acids. The full variable domain, completed using reference TRBV29-1 and TRBJ1-1, is SAVISQKPSRDICQRGTSLTIQCQVDSQVTMMFWYRQQPGQSLTLIATANQGSEATYESGFVIDKFPISRPNLTFSTLTVSNMSPEDSSIYLCSVLGQGNTEAFFGQGTRLTVV.

V and J are TRBV18 and TRBJ2-1; 9 bases match TRBD1. Trimming removed 5 bases from V and 4 bases from J; junction bases left unmatched: 6. The CDR3 consists of 15 residues. The germline gives CDR1 KGHSH, CDR2 LQKENI. The CDR3 bases are TGTGCCAGCTCATCCGGACAGGGGCTATACAATGAGCAGTTCTTC. Protein sequence: CASSSGQGLYNEQFF.

The chain carries TRBV28 and TRBJ1-3; D possibly corresponds to TRBD1 (6 bases). The germline V gene encodes CDR1 MDHEN and CDR2 SYDVKM. The germline V and J ends were trimmed by 10 bases and 0 bases, with 16 bases remaining between them. The CDR3 consists of 15 residues. The CDR3 region is CATNTDRSSGNTIYF. CDR3 DNA sequence: TGTGCCACCAATACTGACAGGTCCTCTGGAAACACCATATATTTT.

The J gene is TRBJ1-3, the V gene TRBV9; D might be TRBD1 (6 bases). Germline V gene data show CDR1 as SGDLS and CDR2 as YYNGEE. Trimming took 0 bases from V and 2 from J, leaving 9 bases between them. The CDR3 sequence is 15 residues long. CDR3: CASSVDPGAGNTIYF. CDR3 nucleotides: TGTGCCAGCAGCGTAGACCCAGGGGCTGGAAACACCATATATTTT.

For this clone: The junction does not match germline at one end; this may be a read error. CDR3 loop: CASSDVRTRSF. CDR3 coding DNA: TGTGCCAGCAGCGACGTACGGACCCGCTCTTTC. V usage is TRBV28 and J usage is TRBJ1-2; the D is unclear. The CDR3 runs to 11 residues. Germline-derived CDR1 and CDR2 are MDHEN and SYDVKM.

The CDR3 DNA sequence: TGTGCCAGCTCACCGGCCGGGACAGCGGGGACCCAGTACTTC. Its protein product is CASSPAGTAGTQYF. The chain combines TRBV18 with TRBJ2-5; TRBD1 might be the D (7 bases). The CDR3 has 14 amino acids. Germline V gives CDR1 KGHSH, CDR2 LQKENI. Trimming took 3 bases from V and 7 from J, leaving 15 bases between them. Using reference TRBV18 and TRBJ2-5 for the parts outside the CDR3, the full variable domain is NAGVMQNPRHLVRRRGQEARLRCSPMKGHSHVYWYRQLPEEGLKFMVYLQKENIIDESGMPKERFSAEFPKEGPSILRIQQVVRGDSAAYFCASSPAGTAGTQYFGPGTRLLVL.

The rearrangement uses TRBV12-3 or TRBV12-4 and TRBJ1-1, with D uncertain. The ends were cut back, 5 bases at V and 8 bases at J, with 9 bases in the middle. The CDR3 consists of 11 residues. The CDR3 nucleotides are TGTGCCAGCAGTCGCCGTCCCGAAGCTTTCTTT. Its translation: CASSRRPEAFF.

The rearrangement uses TRBV9 and TRBJ2-7, with D unclear. Trimming removed 10 bases at V and 0 bases at J, with 11 bases between. The CDR3 contains 12 residues. Germline V gives CDR1 SGDLS, CDR2 YYNGEE. CDR3 residues: CAQYSSSYEQYF. The CDR3 region has the DNA TGTGCCCAATACTCGAGCTCCTACGAGCAGTACTTC. Full variable domain (rest looked up from reference TRBV9 and TRBJ2-7): DSGVTQTPKHLITATGQRVTLRCSPRSGDLSVYWYQQSLDQGLQFLIQYYNGEERAKGNILERFSAQQFPDLHSELNLSSLELGDSALYFCAQYSSSYEQYFGPGTRLTVT.

V is TRBV7-2 and J is TRBJ1-1; the D is unclear. The germline V and J ends were trimmed by 2 bases and 5 bases, with 9 bases remaining between them. CDR1 is SGHTA and CDR2 is FQGNSA in the germline V gene. The CDR3 consists of 13 residues. The CDR3 DNA reads TGTGCCAGCAGCTTAACCGGGGTTACTGAAGCTTTCTTT. This translates into CASSLTGVTEAFF.

The CDR3 is CASSERNIMNTEAFF. CDR3 nucleotides: TGTGCCAGCAGTGAACGGAATATAATGAACACTGAAGCTTTCTTT. The chain recombines TRBV6-1 with TRBJ1-1; D is undetermined. The CDR3 consists of 15 residues. Between the trimmed V and J ends, which lost 2 bases and 0 bases, there was a span of 10 bases. Germline CDR1 and CDR2: MNHNS and SASEGT.

V is TRBV28 and J is TRBJ1-6; 7 bases align to TRBD1. CDR1 and CDR2 (germline): MDHEN, SYDVKM. With 6 bases clipped from V and 0 bases from J, the junction kept 8 bases outside the gene matches. The CDR3 consists of 17 residues. The CDR3 nucleotides read TGTGCCAGCAGCCAGGACAGGTTGAGCTCCTATAATTCACCCCTCCACTTT. It translates to CASSQDRLSSYNSPLHF.

The J gene is TRBJ1-5, the V gene TRBV19, with D perhaps matching TRBD1 (5 bases). V was shortened by 6 bases and J by 5 bases, with 14 bases between the two germline ends. This CDR3 contains 14 residues. Germline V gives CDR1 LNHDA, CDR2 SQIVND (reference sequence). The CDR3 DNA sequence: TGTGCCAGTAGGCCGGACACCCACCATCAGCCCCAGCATTTT. This codes for CASRPDTHHQPQHF.

The genes are TRBV18 and TRBJ2-1; 10 positions match TRBD2. The CDR3 is made up of 15 amino acids. CDR1 is KGHSH and CDR2 is LQKENI in the germline V gene. The J segment lost 5 bases and the V segment lost 4 bases, leaving 5 bases of the junction unmatched. The CDR3 nucleotides read TGTGCCAGCTCACTCTGGACTAGCGGACACAATGAGCAGTTCTTC. Its translation is CASSLWTSGHNEQFF.

J is TRBJ2-1 and V is TRBV30; 10 nucleotides line up with TRBD2. The germline V gene has CDR1 GTSNPN and CDR2 SVGIG (reference sequence). The CDR3 contains 15 residues. Trimming at V came to 0 bases and at J to 7 bases, leaving 6 bases not matched to a gene. CDR3 amino acids: CAWSVRAGGRNEQFF. The CDR3 DNA follows: TGTGCCTGGAGTGTCCGAGCGGGAGGGCGGAATGAGCAGTTCTTC.

This clone turned up a few times. The chain carries TRBV7-2 and TRBJ1-1; a weak D match, TRBD1 (5 bases). V was clipped by 0 bases and J by 10 bases, with 12 bases between them. The germline V gene has CDR1 SGHTA and CDR2 FQGNSA. CDR3 size: 13 residues. DNA of the CDR3: TGTGCCAGCAGCTTAGCAGGGACCTATGGAGCTTTCTTT. Protein product: CASSLAGTYGAFF.

The V gene is TRBV6-5, the J gene TRBJ2-1; D unclear. Between the trimmed V and J ends, which lost 6 bases and 7 bases, there was a span of 13 bases. This CDR3 has 13 residues. From germline, CDR1 is MNHEY and CDR2 SVGAGI. The CDR3 DNA is TGTGCCAGCAGCAACTCATCGTGGAATGAGCAGTTCTTC. Its translation: CASSNSSWNEQFF.

This chain connects TRBV11-2 to TRBJ1-1; D call uncertain. Trimming pared 1 base from V and 11 bases from J, leaving 11 bases between. The germline gives CDR1 SGHAT, CDR2 FQNNGV. The CDR3 runs 12 residues. This chain's CDR3 is CASSLVSTGAFF. The CDR3 DNA sequence: TGTGCCAGCAGCTTAGTCAGCACCGGGGCTTTCTTT.

The V gene is TRBV19, the J gene TRBJ1-2; 9 nucleotides align to TRBD1. The germline V gene encodes CDR1 LNHDA and CDR2 SQIVND (reference sequence). The CDR3 has 13 residues. V gave up 9 bases and J gave up 6 bases; unmatched junction bases: 8. CDR3 sequence: CASLNRGLDGYTF. In DNA form, the CDR3 reads TGTGCCAGCCTGAACAGGGGGCTCGATGGCTACACCTTC.

V usage is TRBV5-1 and J usage is TRBJ1-1, with 9 bases matching TRBD1. CDR1 is SGHRS, CDR2 YFSETQ, per germline. V was pared by 0 bases and J by 0 bases, with 6 bases of the junction left unmatched. CDR3 length: 17 residues. The CDR3, as DNA: TGCGCCAGCAGCTTGGCGGGACAGGGATACATGAACACTGAAGCTTTCTTT. It codes for CASSLAGQGYMNTEAFF.

V is TRBV5-6 and J is TRBJ2-2; no definite D call. CDR1 is SGHDT and CDR2 is YYEEEE in the germline V gene. V lost 0 bases to trimming and J lost 7 bases, with 4 bases between them. The CDR3 sequence is 12 residues long. CDR3 bases: TGTGCCAGCAGCTTGGTGGTCGGGGAGCTGTTTTTT. This translates into CASSLVVGELFF.

This chain uses TRBV5-1 with TRBJ2-6; 7 positions match TRBD1. The CDR3 has 18 residues. The germline CDR1 and CDR2 sequences are SGHRS and YFSETQ. V lost 3 bases and J lost 0; bases outside the gene matches: 9. The CDR3 loop reads CASSYWTGPSSGANVLTF. The CDR3 coding sequence is TGCGCCAGCAGCTACTGGACAGGTCCGAGCTCTGGGGCCAACGTCCTGACTTTC.

The chain links TRBV10-3 to TRBJ1-2, with D uncertain. The ends were cut back, 2 bases at V and 6 bases at J, with 19 bases in the middle. Germline CDR1 is ENHRY and CDR2 is SYGVKD. This CDR3 has 16 amino acids. In nucleotides, the CDR3 is TGTGCCATCAGTGAGAAGGTTGGCGAAACGACACATGGCTACACCTTC. Its protein is CAISEKVGETTHGYTF.